This T cell receptor (beta chain) is drawn from a study of CD8+ T cells in alopecia areata. Study-level points and caveats: Across lesional scalp, and particularly alopecia totalis/universalis, clonality surpassed that of normal scalp. Researchers reported that TCR sharing among patients proved less clear than in mice, possibly HLA-linked.

The CDR3 loop spans 15 amino acids. The germline gives CDR1 GTSNPN, CDR2 SVGIG (reference sequence). The V gene lost 4 bases and the J gene lost 0 bases, with 12 bases spanning the gap. This clone was found a few times. The antigen is not known. Lesional scalp punch biopsies and peripheral blood were collected from alopecia areata patients. Sorting of CD4+ and CD8+ T cells was performed on PBMCs. cDNA reverse transcribed from extracted RNA served as the sequencing template. Sequencing used immunoSEQ multiplex PCR; TCRdb keeps in-frame clones, though not all of them. The data contain about 64,000 clones, around 47% of them seen just once; the ten biggest clones take up roughly 51%.

The TCR sequence derives from a human donor with alopecia areata. The chain couples TRBV30 to TRBJ2-2, with D perhaps matching TRBD2 (5 bases). Material: NKG2D-low CD8+ T cells sorted from blood. Here the CDR3 reads CAWTRAESNTGELFF. The CDR3 nucleotides are TGTGCCTGGACCCGAGCGGAATCGAACACCGGGGAGCTGTTTTTT.